One and the same sample provided the 31 T cell receptor beta chains below, sequenced in a study of CD4 and CD8 cells across lung adenocarcinoma regions. TCRdb re-called the PCR reads through MiXCR, storing one row per CDR3 protein. The sample yields 11,000 or so distinct CDR3 sequences, about 50% seen once. Material: CD8+ T cells from the center of a lung tumor. The origin of the receptors is a female donor with lung adenocarcinoma. The CD4 and CD8 labels of this study may be unreliable.

The V and J genes are TRBV6-1 and TRBJ2-7, with 8 bases aligning to TRBD1. The CDR3 consists of 13 residues. Germline assignment: CDR1 MNHNS and CDR2 SASEGT. V shed 7 bases and J 1 base; nucleotides not matched to a gene: 3. Here the CDR3 reads CASNRQGSYEQYF. The CDR3 region has the DNA TGTGCCAGCAATAGACAGGGGTCCTACGAGCAGTACTTC.

This clonotype was observed a single time. The chain combines TRBV4-1 with TRBJ2-5; D is ambiguous. The germline gives CDR1 MGHRA, CDR2 YSYEKL. Trimming shortened V by 3 bases and J by 3 bases, and 11 bases separated the two germline ends. The CDR3 contains 14 residues. CDR3 loop: CASSHDGYKETQYF. In DNA, the CDR3 is TGCGCCAGCAGCCACGACGGTTACAAAGAGACCCAGTACTTC.

This clonotype is medium-sized by share. The chain joins TRBV11-2 to TRBJ2-5; 13 positions agree with TRBD2. The assigned J gene may be wrong: the sequence end matches TRBJ2-7 better. The germline V gene encodes CDR1 SGHAT and CDR2 FQNNGV. This CDR3 has 14 amino acids. The CDR3 nucleotides read TGTGCCAGCAGCCCAAGGACTAGCGGGGGCGAGCAGTACTTC. Translating it yields CASSPRTSGGEQYF.

DNA of the CDR3: TGTGCCAGCAGTTACCGTCCCGGGGAGCTGTTTTTT. As protein: CASSYRPGELFF. This chain joins TRBV6-5 and TRBJ2-2; D call uncertain. Looked up from germline, CDR1 is MNHEY and CDR2 is SVGAGI. The CDR3 is 12 amino acids. Trimming pared 2 bases from V and 6 bases from J, leaving 4 bases between.

Sample share makes this clonotype medium-sized. This rearrangement joins TRBV10-2 to TRBJ1-6; no clear D. CDR3 size: 13 residues. CDR1 is WSHSY and CDR2 is SAAADI in the germline V gene. Trimming stripped 0 bases from V and 8 bases from J, with 5 bases between. CDR3 nucleotide sequence: TGCGCCAGCAGTGAGTCGAGGGATTCACCCCTCCACTTT. Translated, it gives CASSESRDSPLHF.

This clonotype was counted once. No conserved phenylalanine or tryptophan is present at the end of the CDR3, so a read error is the likely explanation. No DNA is shown, since the ends of the CDR3 on it are uncertain; the CDR3 is the one TCRdb lists. The chain links TRBV6-1 to TRBJ2-5; the table assigns TRBD2, which was not confirmed against the DNA. CDR1 and CDR2 (germline): MNHNS, SASEGT. The CDR3 extends over 15 residues, inclusive of both ends. The CDR3 spells CASSEVAGDQETQLS.

Details on this clonotype: This CDR3 is missing its conserved last phenylalanine or tryptophan, likely due to a read error. The V call is TRBV3-1, the J call TRBJ2-5, with D perhaps TRBD2 (6 bases). From germline, CDR1 is LGHDT and CDR2 YNNKEL (reference sequence). With 0 bases removed from V and 4 bases from J, the gap between germline ends came to 9 bases. The CDR3 length is 14 residues. The CDR3 bases are TGTGCCAGCAGCCAAGATTTCGGGAGAGAGACCCAGTACTGC. It specifies CASSQDFGRETQYC.

The chain combines TRBV10-2 with TRBJ2-1; 9 bases align to TRBD2. The DNA end favors TRBJ2-5, so the J call may be wrong. The germline V gene has CDR1 WSHSY and CDR2 SAAADI. The CDR3 is 14 amino acids. CDR3 sequence (DNA): TGCGCCAGCAAAGATTCTAGCGGGGAAAAGACCCAGTACTTC. Residues: CASKDSSGEKTQYF.

The chain carries TRBV7-2 and TRBJ2-1, with 11 bases matching TRBD2. The J call could be wrong; TRBJ2-5 is a better fit for the DNA end. Germline CDR1 and CDR2: SGHTA and FQGNSA. There are 17 residues in the CDR3. The DNA for the CDR3 is TGTGCCAGCAGCGACGTAGCGGGAGGGCTTCAAGGAGAGACCCAGTACTTC. Protein product: CASSDVAGGLQGETQYF.

This clonotype was counted at least ten times. The V gene is TRBV10-2, the J gene TRBJ1-3; 8 nucleotides match TRBD1. The CDR3 sequence is 17 residues long. The V segment lost 3 bases and the J segment 0 bases; nucleotides outside the gene matches: 7. Germline V gene lookup returns CDR1 WSHSY and CDR2 SAAADI. CDR3 in DNA: TGCGCCAGCAGTGAATTTCTTGGGACAGGCTCTGGAAACACCATATATTTT. It translates to CASSEFLGTGSGNTIYF.

V usage is TRBV6-1 and J usage is TRBJ1-1; tentatively, D is TRBD1 (5 bases). The V end lost 6 bases, the J end lost 6 bases, and 17 bases lay between the germline ends. The CDR3 runs to 14 residues. Per germline, CDR1 MNHNS and CDR2 SASEGT. The CDR3 DNA reads TGTGCCAGCAGAGTCCGGGACCGGGACCCTGAAGCTTTCTTT. This gives the protein CASRVRDRDPEAFF.

As concerns this clonotype: Germline and junction disagree at one end, which may indicate a read error. The V gene is TRBV7-2, the J gene TRBJ2-3; D is perhaps TRBD2 (5 bases). The CDR3 loop spans 14 amino acids. The germline V gene has CDR1 SGHTA and CDR2 FQGNSA. Here the CDR3 reads CASSPSAGKHTQYF. DNA of the CDR3: TGTGCCAGCAGCCCCTCCGCGGGCAAGCATACGCAGTACTTT. The full variable domain, completed using reference TRBV7-2 and TRBJ2-3, is GAGVSQSPSNKVTEKGKDVELRCDPISGHTALYWYRQSLGQGLEFLIYFQGNSAPDKSGLPSDRFSAERTGGSVSTLTIQRTQQEDSAVYLCASSPSAGKHTQYFGPGTRLTVL.

This chain links TRBV6-1 with TRBJ2-3; 15 nucleotides align to TRBD2. The CDR3 has 17 residues. Germline CDR1 is MNHNS and CDR2 is SASEGT. The V segment lost 9 bases and the J segment 9 bases; nucleotides outside the gene matches: 16. CDR3 in amino acids: CASSRGLAGGNTGTQYF. The CDR3 bases are TGTGCCAGTAGTCGAGGACTAGCGGGGGGGAACACCGGGACGCAGTATTTT.

The table lists this clonotype with many counts. V usage is TRBV6-1 and J usage is TRBJ1-6; 7 bases align to TRBD1. This CDR3 has 14 amino acids. Germline V gene data show CDR1 as MNHNS and CDR2 as SASEGT. The V and J ends lost 8 bases and 7 bases, in that order; junction bases with no gene match: 8. CDR3 protein: CASAEGGRNSPLHF. As DNA, the CDR3 is TGTGCCAGCGCCGAAGGGGGCCGAAATTCACCCCTCCACTTT.

J is TRBJ2-1 and V is TRBV11-3, with 8 bases fitting TRBD1. J gave up 12 bases and V 5 bases, and 6 bases lay outside the gene matches. This CDR3 is built from 12 residues. The germline CDR1 and CDR2 sequences are SGHNT and YENEEA. CDR3 protein: CASSRQGSAQFF. CDR3 bases: TGTGCCAGCAGCAGACAGGGGTCAGCGCAGTTCTTC.

V is TRBV7-6 and J is TRBJ2-5; D is possibly TRBD1 (6 bases). The CDR3 contains 12 residues. Trimming shortened V by 3 bases and J by 7 bases, and 9 bases separated the two germline ends. Germline CDR1 reads SGHVS; CDR2 reads FNYEAQ. CDR3 sequence: CASSFQQGTQYF. CDR3 nucleotide sequence: TGTGCCAGCAGCTTCCAACAGGGGACCCAGTACTTC.

The CDR3: CASSLQGYTEAFF. The CDR3 coding sequence is TGTGCCAGCAGCTTGCAGGGGTACACTGAAGCTTTCTTT. J is TRBJ1-1 and V is TRBV5-5, with D maybe TRBD1 (6 bases). V lost 1 base and J 3 bases, leaving 7 bases between the germline ends. This CDR3 is built from 13 residues. CDR1 and CDR2 from the germline V gene are SGHKS and YYEKEE (reference sequence).

This chain uses TRBV6-1 with TRBJ2-3, with TRBD2 matching 8 bases. The ends lost 5 bases at V and 12 bases at J; junction bases unmatched: 19. The CDR3 is 16 residues long. Germline V lookup: CDR1 MNHNS, CDR2 SASEGT. The CDR3 is CASSPSGRPTTETQYF. For the CDR3, the DNA is TGTGCCAGCAGTCCTAGCGGGCGCCCAACCACAGAGACCCAGTATTTT.

This clonotype was seen ten or more times. V and J are TRBV6-1 and TRBJ2-1; perhaps D is TRBD1 or TRBD2 (5 bases each). The J call may be faulty, since TRBJ2-7 better matches the DNA end. Germline V lookup: CDR1 MNHNS, CDR2 SASEGT. The CDR3 contains 16 residues. DNA for the CDR3: TGTGCCAGCAGCCCCGAATTCAGGGTCGGGGCCTACGAGCAGTACTTC. This encodes CASSPEFRVGAYEQYF.

Turning to this clonotype: An end of the junction differs from the germline gene, which may be a read error. The chain carries TRBV6-1 and TRBJ2-3, with D tentatively TRBD1 or TRBD2 (5 bases each). CDR1 is MNHNS, CDR2 SASEGT, per germline. This CDR3 has 16 residues. CDR3 protein: CASSPTGHRATDIQYF. The CDR3 region has the DNA TGTGCCAGCAGTCCTACGGGGCACCGAGCCACAGATATTCAGTACTTT.

The chain couples TRBV6-1 to TRBJ2-1; 7 nucleotides match TRBD1. Germline CDR1 is MNHNS and CDR2 is SASEGT. The junction had 5 bases not matched to a gene; V was cut back by 4 bases and J by 2 bases. CDR3 length: 15 amino acids. DNA for the CDR3: TGTGCCAGCAGTGCTACAGGGGTCGCCTACAATGAGCAGTTCTTC. It yields the protein CASSATGVAYNEQFF.

The chain employs TRBV6-1 and TRBJ1-6; no clear D. Germline CDR1 reads MNHNS; CDR2 reads SASEGT. V lost 8 bases and J 6 bases, leaving 5 bases between the germline ends. CDR3 length: 11 residues. The CDR3 nucleotides read TGTGCCAGCGGAGGTAATTCACCCCTCCACTTT. Protein sequence: CASGGNSPLHF.

This clonotype has just a few counts. The CDR3 region is CASGNIGTGVGETQYF. The CDR3 DNA reads as TGTGCTAGTGGTAACATCGGGACAGGGGTCGGTGAGACCCAGTACTTC. This chain joins TRBV12-5 and TRBJ2-5, with 10 bases aligning to TRBD1. The CDR3 sequence is 16 residues long. The junction had 11 bases not matched to a gene; V was cut back by 5 bases and J by 5 bases. Looked up from germline, CDR1 is LGHNT and CDR2 is FRNRAP.

This chain joins TRBV12-3 or TRBV12-4 and TRBJ1-5; D unclear. V lost 7 bases and J lost 6, with 13 bases in between. This CDR3 region has 13 residues. Written as DNA, the CDR3 is TGTGCCAGCAATCTTAGGAACGGTCAGCCCCAGCATTTT. This encodes CASNLRNGQPQHF.

This clonotype was found once. The chain links TRBV6-1 to TRBJ2-2; 9 nucleotides line up with TRBD2. Germline CDR1 MNHNS, CDR2 SASEGT. CDR3 length equals 15 residues. Trimming took 8 bases from V and 3 from J; bases not matched to a gene: 7. In nucleotides, the CDR3 is TGTGCCAGCTCCCTGACTAGCGGAGACACCGGGGAGCTGTTTTTT. Its protein is CASSLTSGDTGELFF.

V usage is TRBV6-1 and J usage is TRBJ2-3; 10 bases fit TRBD2. The CDR3 has 16 amino acids. V lost 5 bases, J lost 5 bases, and 10 bases stayed unmatched. In germline, CDR1 is MNHNS, CDR2 SASEGT. This CDR3 reads CASSPSGGRAQDTQYF. The CDR3 DNA reads as TGTGCCAGCAGTCCTAGCGGGGGCCGAGCCCAAGATACGCAGTATTTT.

This clonotype turned up a few times. This rearrangement joins TRBV6-5 to TRBJ1-1; D call uncertain. V shed 0 bases and J shed 5 bases, with 7 bases lying between them. Germline V gives CDR1 MNHEY, CDR2 SVGAGI. The CDR3 is 13 amino acids. The CDR3 DNA reads as TGTGCCAGCAGTTACTCAGCCGGTACTGAAGCTTTCTTT. Its translation: CASSYSAGTEAFF.

This clonotype is medium-sized (0.01 to 0.1%) by share. This chain uses TRBV6-1 with TRBJ2-7; D may be TRBD2 (6 bases). CDR3 length equals 15 residues. V was trimmed by 1 base and J by 2 bases, leaving 12 bases between them. Germline loops: CDR1 MNHNS, CDR2 SASEGT. Here the CDR3 reads CASSEGAGWTYEQYF. CDR3 sequence (DNA): TGTGCCAGCAGTGAAGGGGCGGGGTGGACCTACGAGCAGTACTTC.

This chain uses TRBV6-1 with TRBJ2-2, with D possibly TRBD2 on 7 matching bases. Trimming left V 2 bases short and J 1 base short, with 11 bases between. Germline assignment: CDR1 MNHNS and CDR2 SASEGT. The CDR3 has 16 amino acids. The DNA of the CDR3 is TGTGCCAGCAGTGAAAGGGGGGGGTTGAACACCGGGGAGCTGTTTTTT. Translated, it gives CASSERGGLNTGELFF.

Worth noting for this clonotype: The junction departs from the called germline gene at one end, perhaps through a read error. The J gene is TRBJ2-1, the V gene TRBV10-1; the match to TRBD2 covers 9 bases. This CDR3 is 15 amino acids long. The V gene's germline CDR1 is WNHNN and CDR2 SYGVQD (reference sequence). The CDR3 DNA is TGCGCCAGCAGTGAGTCGGGGGGAGCGGGGGGCCGTCGGTACTTC. Protein sequence: CASSESGGAGGRRYF.

In this sample, this clonotype turned up a few times. The chain is built from TRBV6-4 and TRBJ2-3; D uncertain. V lost 3 bases, J lost 2 bases, and 6 bases lay in between. CDR3 size: 13 residues. Looked up from germline, CDR1 is MRHNA and CDR2 is SNTAGT. CDR3 DNA: TGTGCCAGCAGTGAAAAAGACACAGATACGCAGTATTTT. It translates to CASSEKDTDTQYF.